This T cell receptor delta chain was identified in a study of Vδ1+ human thymocytes. Notes on the study in general: Highly polyclonal TRG and TRD repertoires with Gaussian CDR3 length distributions appeared in thymus.

A remark on this clone: Its antigen remains unknown.

The template was reverse-transcribed extracted RNA. Multiplex PCR used pooled V-gene forward primers and a constant-region reverse primer to amplify CDR3s. TCRdb re-called the multiplex PCR reads using CATT. The sample comprises around 60,000 delta-chain clones, more than 12% of which are singletons, and approximately 0.4% rests with the top ten. The CDR3 runs to 20 residues. Germline values: CDR1 TSWWSYY, CDR2 QGS. V lost 1 base and J 2 bases, leaving 26 bases between the germline ends. The chain joins TRDV1 to TRDJ1; maybe TRDD3 (6 bases). Sequencing was carried out using Vdelta1+ gamma-delta thymocytes from the thymus. Subset reported: FACS-sorted CD3+ TCRalphabeta- TCRVdelta1+ TCRVdelta2- thymocytes. The clonotype originates from a girl less than two years old who had congenital heart surgery. DNA for the CDR3: TGTGCTCTTGGGGAACCACTCATCCAGCGGGTAGAGGGGATGACCGATAAACTCATCTTT. It yields the protein CALGEPLIQRVEGMTDKLIF.